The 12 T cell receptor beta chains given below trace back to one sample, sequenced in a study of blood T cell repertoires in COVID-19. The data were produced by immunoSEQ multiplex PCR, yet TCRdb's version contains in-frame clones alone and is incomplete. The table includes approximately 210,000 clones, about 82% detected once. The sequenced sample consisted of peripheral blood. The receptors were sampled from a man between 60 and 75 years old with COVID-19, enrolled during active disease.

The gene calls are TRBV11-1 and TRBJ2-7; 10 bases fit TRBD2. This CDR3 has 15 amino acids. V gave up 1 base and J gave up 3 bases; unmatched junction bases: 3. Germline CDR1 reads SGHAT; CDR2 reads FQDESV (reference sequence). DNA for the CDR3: TGTGCCAGCAGCTTAGTGGCTAGCGGGAGCTACGAGCAGTACTTC. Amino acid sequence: CASSLVASGSYEQYF.

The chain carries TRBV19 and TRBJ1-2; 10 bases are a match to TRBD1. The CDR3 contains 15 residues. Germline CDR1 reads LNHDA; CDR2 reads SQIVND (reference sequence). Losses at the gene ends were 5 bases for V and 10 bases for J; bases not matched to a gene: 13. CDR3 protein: CASSGRQGATDDYTF. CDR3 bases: TGTGCCAGTAGTGGGCGACAGGGGGCCACCGATGACTACACCTTC.

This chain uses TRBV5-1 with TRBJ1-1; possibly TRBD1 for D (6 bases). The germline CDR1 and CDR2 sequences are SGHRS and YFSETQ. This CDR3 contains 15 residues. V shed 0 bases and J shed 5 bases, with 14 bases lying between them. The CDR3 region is CASSLVGGQGTEAFF. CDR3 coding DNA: TGCGCCAGCAGCTTGGTCGGGGGGCAAGGAACTGAAGCTTTCTTT.

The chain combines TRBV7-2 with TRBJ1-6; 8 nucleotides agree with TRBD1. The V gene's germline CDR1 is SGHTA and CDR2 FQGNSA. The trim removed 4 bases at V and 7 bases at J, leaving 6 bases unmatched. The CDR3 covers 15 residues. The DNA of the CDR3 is TGTGCCAGCAGCTACCTAACAGGGGGAAATTCACCCCTCCACTTT. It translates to CASSYLTGGNSPLHF. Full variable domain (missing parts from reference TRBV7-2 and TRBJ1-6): GAGVSQSPSNKVTEKGKDVELRCDPISGHTALYWYRQSLGQGLEFLIYFQGNSAPDKSGLPSDRFSAERTGGSVSTLTIQRTQQEDSAVYLCASSYLTGGNSPLHFGNGTRLTVT.

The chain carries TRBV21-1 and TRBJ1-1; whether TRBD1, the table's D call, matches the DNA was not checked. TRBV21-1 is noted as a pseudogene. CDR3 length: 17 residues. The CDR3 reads CASSIGQGKELNTEAFF. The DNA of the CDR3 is TGTGCCAGCAGCATAGGACAGGGAAAGGAATTGAACACTGAAGCTTTCTTT.

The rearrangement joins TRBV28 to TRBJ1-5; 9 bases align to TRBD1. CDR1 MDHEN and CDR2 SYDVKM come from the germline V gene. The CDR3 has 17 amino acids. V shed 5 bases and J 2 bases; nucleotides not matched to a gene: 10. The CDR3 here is CASSGTGGPRGNQPQHF. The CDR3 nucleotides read TGTGCCAGCAGTGGTACAGGGGGCCCACGGGGCAATCAGCCCCAGCATTTT.

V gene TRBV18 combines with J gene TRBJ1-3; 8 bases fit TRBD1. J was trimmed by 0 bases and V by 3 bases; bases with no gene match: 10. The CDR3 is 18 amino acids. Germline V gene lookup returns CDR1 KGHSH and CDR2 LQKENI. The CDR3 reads CASSPRTGDRSSGNTIYF. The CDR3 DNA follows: TGTGCCAGCTCACCGCGAACCGGGGACAGGAGCTCTGGAAACACCATATATTTT.

Here the CDR3 reads CASSLRGYNEQFF. The CDR3 DNA reads as TGTGCCAGCAGTTTAAGGGGGTACAATGAGCAGTTCTTC. The chain is built from TRBV12-3 or TRBV12-4 and TRBJ2-1; tentative D call: TRBD1 (6 bases). The CDR3 length is 13 residues. V was cut by 2 bases and J by 4 bases, with 6 bases left in between.

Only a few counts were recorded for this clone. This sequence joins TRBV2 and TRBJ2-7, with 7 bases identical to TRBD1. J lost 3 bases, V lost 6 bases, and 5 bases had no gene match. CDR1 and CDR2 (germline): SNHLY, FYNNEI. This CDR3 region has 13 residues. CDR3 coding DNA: TGTGCCAGCAGAAAACAGGGGATCTACGAGCAGTACTTC. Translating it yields CASRKQGIYEQYF.

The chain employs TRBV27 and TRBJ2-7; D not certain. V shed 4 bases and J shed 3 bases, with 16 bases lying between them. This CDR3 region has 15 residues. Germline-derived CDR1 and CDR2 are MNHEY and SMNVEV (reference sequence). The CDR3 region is CASSSLERDYYEQYF. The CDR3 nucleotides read TGTGCCAGCAGTTCCCTGGAGAGAGATTACTACGAGCAGTACTTC.

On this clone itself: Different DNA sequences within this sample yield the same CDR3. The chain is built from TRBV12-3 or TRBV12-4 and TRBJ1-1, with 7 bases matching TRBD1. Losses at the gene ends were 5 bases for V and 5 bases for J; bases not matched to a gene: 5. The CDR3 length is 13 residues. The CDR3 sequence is CASSPTGKTEAFF. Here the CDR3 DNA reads TGTGCCAGCAGTCCGACAGGGAAGACTGAAGCTTTCTTT.

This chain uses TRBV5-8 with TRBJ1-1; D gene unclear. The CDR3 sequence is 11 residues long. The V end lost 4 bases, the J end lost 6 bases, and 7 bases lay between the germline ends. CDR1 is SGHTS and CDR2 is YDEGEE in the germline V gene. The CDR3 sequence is CASSPLAEAFF. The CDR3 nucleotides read TGTGCCAGCAGCCCCCTCGCTGAAGCTTTCTTT.